A selection of T cell receptor beta chains follows, all from one sample in a study of T cell repertoires and HLA-DP antigens. TCRdb's copy holds only in-frame clones and misses some; the assay was immunoSEQ multiplex PCR. The data hold around 100,000 clones, with 80% to 95% observed a single time. Antigens for these TCRs are unknown. Material: CD4+ T cells from PBMCs. These receptors were collected from a woman aged 18-30 years in good health and CMV-seronegative. CDR3s include the opening cysteine and the closing phenylalanine or tryptophan. Each record gives: J gene, clone size, V gene, D gene, CDR3 protein, CDR3 DNA. D genes are given only for firm matches. Size is omitted from some rows. Given values are once, few, many or a class for expanded clones.

TRBJ1-5 . TRBV7-6 TRBD1 CASNWGQGVFTHRNQPQHF TGTGCCAGCAATTGGGGACAGGGGGTTTTTACCCACCGCAATCAGCCCCAGCATTTT
TRBJ1-2 . TRBV5-6 . CASSMRQYGYTF TGTGCCAGCAGCATGAGACAGTATGGCTACACCTTC
TRBJ1-1 . TRBV5-6 . CASSFITPGTEAFF TGTGCCAGCAGCTTCATCACACCTGGCACTGAAGCTTTCTTT
TRBJ1-1 . TRBV6-5 . CASSYSRGGTEAFF TGTGCCAGCAGTTACTCCCGGGGGGGCACTGAAGCTTTCTTT
TRBJ2-3 . TRBV2 TRBD2 CASTLRPVAGGTDTQYF TGTGCCAGCACCCTCCGGCCCGTAGCGGGGGGCACAGATACGCAGTATTTT
TRBJ2-7 . TRBV5-1 TRBD2 CASTPTSGIYEQYF TGCGCCAGCACCCCGACTAGCGGGATATACGAGCAGTACTTC
TRBJ2-6 . TRBV6-1 . CASSEPGSGANVLTF TGTGCCAGCAGTGAACCCGGCTCGGGGGCCAACGTCCTGACTTTC
TRBJ2-7 . TRBV30 . CAWSWSSYEQYF TGTGCCTGGAGTTGGAGCTCCTACGAGCAGTACTTC
TRBJ2-5 . TRBV9 TRBD1 CASSHTGEETQYF TGTGCCAGCAGCCACACAGGGGAAGAGACCCAGTACTTC
TRBJ1-4 . TRBV6-1 TRBD1 CASSRQGGANEKLFF TGTGCCAGCAGTCGACAGGGGGGGGCTAATGAAAAACTGTTTTTT
TRBJ2-5 once TRBV7-2 TRBD1 CASSRGTGKKETQYF TGTGCCAGCAGCCGAGGGACAGGGAAAAAAGAGACCCAGTACTTC
TRBJ2-7 . TRBV27 TRBD2 CASSLLGGVSSSGQYF TGTGCCAGCAGTTTATTGGGAGGGGTCTCCTCTTCCGGGCAGTACTTC
TRBJ1-3 . TRBV6-1 TRBD1 CASSRTGIGNTIYF TGTGCCAGCAGTCGGACAGGGATCGGAAACACCATATATTTT
TRBJ2-5 . TRBV15 TRBD2 CATSRGLGTRQETQYF TGTGCCACCAGCAGGGGCTTAGGGACTAGACAAGAGACCCAGTACTTC
TRBJ1-5 . TRBV29-1 TRBD1 CSATGVGQPQHF TGCAGCGCAACAGGGGTTGGGCAGCCCCAGCATTTT
TRBJ2-7 . TRBV4-1 TRBD1 CASSLKRQGALYEQYF TGCGCCAGCAGCCTAAAGAGGCAGGGGGCTCTTTACGAGCAGTACTTC
TRBJ2-5 . TRBV5-4 . CASSRQAEGQETQYF TGTGCCAGCAGCAGACAAGCGGAGGGCCAAGAGACCCAGTACTTC
TRBJ2-3 . TRBV9 . CASSVAYGGMTSTDTQYF TGTGCCAGCAGCGTAGCTTACGGGGGTATGACTAGCACAGATACGCAGTATTTT
TRBJ1-6 . TRBV19 . CASTQPGSSYNSPLHF TGTGCCAGTACTCAACCGGGGAGCTCCTATAATTCACCCCTCCACTTT
TRBJ2-5 . TRBV9 TRBD2 CASSGGSSGGKETQYF TGTGCCAGCAGCGGTGGGAGTAGCGGGGGCAAAGAGACCCAGTACTTC
TRBJ1-5 . TRBV2 . CASSEGTFYQPQHF TGTGCCAGCAGTGAAGGAACGTTTTATCAGCCCCAGCATTTT
TRBJ2-2 . TRBV11-1 . CASSLGIGTGELFF TGTGCCAGCAGCTTGGGAATAGGCACCGGGGAGCTGTTTTTT
TRBJ2-1 . TRBV5-1 TRBD2 CASSLVGGRAGNEQFF TGCGCCAGCAGCTTGGTCGGCGGGAGGGCCGGGAATGAGCAGTTCTTC
TRBJ2-2 . TRBV7-2 . CASSVDYPGTGELFF TGTGCCAGCAGCGTAGACTACCCGGGCACCGGGGAGCTGTTTTTT
TRBJ2-6 . TRBV7-2 . CASSSQGNGANVLTF TGTGCCAGCAGCTCCCAGGGTAACGGGGCCAACGTCCTGACTTTC
TRBJ2-1 . TRBV27 TRBD2 CASMGLAGSWQQFF TGTGCCAGCATGGGACTAGCGGGGAGTTGGCAGCAGTTCTTC
TRBJ2-7 . TRBV7-2 . CASSLSTGSSYEQYF TGTGCCAGCAGCCTCTCTACGGGCAGCTCCTACGAGCAGTACTTC
TRBJ2-5 once TRBV28 . CASSLVSGWETQYF TGTGCCAGCAGTTTAGTGTCGGGGTGGGAGACCCAGTACTTC
TRBJ2-5 . TRBV6-5 . CASSYFGDQETQYF TGTGCCAGCAGTTACTTCGGGGATCAAGAGACCCAGTACTTC
TRBJ1-5 . TRBV11-2 TRBD1 CASSLTGGEQPQHF TGTGCCAGCAGCTTGACAGGGGGGGAACAGCCCCAGCATTTT
TRBJ1-2 . TRBV9 . CASSVVPGYGYTF TGTGCCAGCAGCGTAGTCCCAGGCTATGGCTACACCTTC
TRBJ2-1 . TRBV10-3 TRBD2 CAISEGRRGGNEQFF TGTGCCATCAGTGAAGGTCGGCGGGGGGGCAATGAGCAGTTCTTC
TRBJ2-3 . TRBV27 . CASSFRGAIGTDTQYF TGTGCCAGCAGTTTTCGGGGGGCAATAGGCACAGATACGCAGTATTTT
TRBJ2-1 . TRBV10-3 TRBD2 CATSPSGEYNEQFF TGTGCCACCAGCCCTAGCGGGGAATACAATGAGCAGTTCTTC
TRBJ2-1 . TRBV4-3 . CASSGTYEQFF TGCGCCAGCAGCGGAACGTATGAGCAGTTCTTC
TRBJ1-1 . TRBV28 TRBD1 CASNGQGTEAFF TGTGCCAGTAACGGACAGGGCACTGAAGCTTTCTTT
TRBJ2-5 . TRBV5-1 . CASSLAPGLPGAQYF TGCGCCAGCAGCTTGGCCCCTGGTCTACCTGGGGCCCAGTACTTC
TRBJ2-7 . TRBV19 TRBD2 CASSGLAGQRSYEQYF TGTGCCAGTAGTGGGCTAGCGGGGCAGCGGTCCTACGAGCAGTACTTC
TRBJ1-1 . TRBV28 TRBD1 CASSFAGTGPMNTEAFF TGTGCCAGCAGTTTCGCCGGGACAGGCCCGATGAACACTGAAGCTTTCTTT
TRBJ2-7 once TRBV28 TRBD1 CASSQQTGGYEQYF TGTGCCAGCAGCCAACAGACAGGGGGCTACGAGCAGTACTTC
TRBJ1-1 . TRBV5-1 TRBD1 CASSSRDSAMNTEAFF TGCGCCAGCAGCTCCCGGGACAGTGCCATGAACACTGAAGCTTTCTTT
TRBJ1-2 once TRBV4-2 TRBD1 CASSLEAGQGIPFYGYTF TGTGCCAGCAGCCTAGAAGCGGGACAGGGTATACCTTTCTATGGCTACACCTTC
TRBJ1-2 . TRBV5-1 TRBD1 CASSFEGAVGYTF TGCGCCAGCAGCTTCGAGGGGGCTGTTGGCTACACCTTC
TRBJ1-5 . TRBV19 . CASSIGAQLQVQPQHF TGTGCCAGTAGTATAGGGGCCCAGCTCCAGGTTCAGCCCCAGCATTTT
TRBJ2-5 . TRBV7-3 . CASSSLSQETQYF TGTGCCAGCAGCTCCCTGTCCCAAGAGACCCAGTACTTC
TRBJ2-5 . TRBV4-2 TRBD2 CASSPGLAGGQGETQYF TGTGCCAGCAGCCCGGGACTAGCGGGGGGGCAAGGGGAGACCCAGTACTTC
TRBJ2-4 . TRBV7-2 TRBD2 CASSFEVWSGGSKNIQYF TGTGCCAGCAGCTTCGAAGTTTGGTCGGGAGGCAGCAAAAACATTCAGTACTTC
TRBJ2-5 . TRBV6-1 . CASSAQGWETQYF TGTGCCAGCAGTGCCCAGGGGTGGGAGACCCAGTACTTC
TRBJ2-5 once TRBV7-2 . CASSFSGFQETQYF TGTGCCAGCAGCTTTTCCGGGTTCCAAGAGACCCAGTACTTC
TRBJ2-1 . TRBV6-5 . CASSYSILNNEQFF TGTGCCAGCAGTTACTCTATACTGAACAATGAGCAGTTCTTC
TRBJ2-5 . TRBV18 . CASSKGVTAQETQYF TGTGCCAGCTCAAAGGGCGTGACAGCACAAGAGACCCAGTACTTC
TRBJ2-7 . TRBV7-8 TRBD2 CASSYTAGTEYEQYF TGTGCCAGCAGCTACACAGCGGGAACAGAATACGAGCAGTACTTC
TRBJ2-5 . TRBV29-1 . CSVGETQYF TGCAGCGTCGGAGAGACCCAGTACTTC
TRBJ1-1 once TRBV25-1 . CASTTPLNTEAFF TGTGCCAGCACGACACCCCTGAACACTGAAGCTTTCTTT
TRBJ2-7 . TRBV5-1 TRBD1 CASSLAPTGANSYEQYF TGCGCCAGCAGCTTGGCCCCAACAGGGGCGAACTCCTACGAGCAGTACTTC
TRBJ1-1 . TRBV2 . CASRSGLPNTEAFF TGTGCCAGCAGGTCCGGGTTACCGAACACTGAAGCTTTCTTT
TRBJ2-7 few TRBV14 . CASSGRWGSSYEQYF TGTGCCAGCTCTGGACGGTGGGGAAGCTCCTACGAGCAGTACTTC